A single sample gave rise to the 2 T cell receptor beta chains below, sequenced in a study of shared clonotypes between healthy human individuals. Method: immunoSEQ multiplex PCR; TCRdb's copy keeps in-frame clones and lacks some. The sample lists 1.6 million or so clones, just under 99% occurring once. The sample comprised naive CD4+ T cells sorted from blood. The sample's subset: CD45RA+ positively selected. All receptors come from a man in his thirties or forties in good health.

The V and J genes are TRBV5-1 and TRBJ1-2, with D unresolved. The V end was cut by 0 bases, the J end by 2 bases, with 8 bases between. Germline CDR1 is SGHRS and CDR2 is YFSETQ. This CDR3 has 14 residues. The CDR3 DNA sequence: TGCGCCAGCAGCTTGGAAAAGAGAAACTATGGCTACACCTTC. Encoded protein: CASSLEKRNYGYTF. Drawing the rest from reference TRBV5-1 and TRBJ1-2, the complete variable domain is KAGVTQTPRYLIKTRGQQVTLSCSPISGHRSVSWYQQTPGQGLQFLFEYFSETQRNKGNFPGRFSGRQFSNSRSEMNVSTLELGDSALYLCASSLEKRNYGYTFGSGTRLTVV.

This chain joins TRBV7-3 and TRBJ2-7; 9 bases align to TRBD1. The germline CDR1 and CDR2 sequences are SGHTA and FQGTGA. The CDR3 sequence is 15 residues long. The ends lost 1 base at V and 2 bases at J; junction bases unmatched: 3. The CDR3 DNA reads as TGTGCCAGCAGCTTAATCGGGACAGGGACCTACGAGCAGTACTTC. This encodes CASSLIGTGTYEQYF.